The clone carrying this T cell receptor (beta chain) has more than one count but fewer than ten. These data belong to a study of blood T cell repertoires in COVID-19. Across the study: COVID-19 samples, acute and convalescent, were from the United States, Italy and Spain. From T cells, B-cell-depleted T cells, or PBMCs came the material, which was cDNA or gDNA.

How the authors handled the data: How many nucleated cells were present was estimated from reference gene primer amplification. This table comes from immunoSEQ multiplex PCR, and its TCRdb copy is limited to in-frame clones, with some not included. For V, J and clone size, that table is used; D and trimming come from the DNA. The table records about 100,000 clones, 80% to 90% of them present only once. Sample: peripheral blood. The TCR was taken from a man aged 55 to 70 with acute or convalescent COVID-19.

The CDR3, as DNA: TGCAGCGTTGACCAGAATGAAAAACTGTTTTTT. It specifies CSVDQNEKLFF. The rearrangement links TRBV29-1 to TRBJ1-4; D not certain. Trimming removed 3 bases at V and 5 bases at J, with 4 bases between. Germline V gene sequence: CDR1 SQVTM, CDR2 ANQGSEA. The CDR3 extends over 11 amino acids.